A single sample is the source of the 5 T cell receptor beta chains below, sequenced in a study of T cell responses to AZD1222 COVID-19 vaccine. Assay used: immunoSEQ multiplex PCR; TCRdb lists only in-frame clones, some missing. Here the sample spans 180,000 or so clones, approximately 92% being singletons. This specimen consisted of peripheral blood, obtained 28 days after the second dose of the MenACWY control vaccine. These receptors were taken from an adult who received the MenACWY meningococcal vaccine as a control.

The DNA of the CDR3 is TGTGCCAGCAGCGAGCGACAGCGGCCCAGCACAGATACGCAGTATTTT. It encodes CASSERQRPSTDTQYF. The chain recombines TRBV5-4 with TRBJ2-3; D is perhaps TRBD1 or TRBD2 (5 bases each). CDR3 length: 16 amino acids. V lost 4 bases, J lost 0 bases, and 15 bases lay in between. Germline assignment: CDR1 SGHNT and CDR2 YYREEE (reference sequence). Full variable domain (rest looked up from reference TRBV5-4 and TRBJ2-3): ETGVTQSPTHLIKTRGQQVTLRCSSQSGHNTVSWYQQALGQGPQFIFQYYREEENGRGNFPPRFSGLQFPNYSSELNVNALELDDSALYLCASSERQRPSTDTQYFGPGTRLTVL.

This clone has only one observation. The gene calls are TRBV4-2 and TRBJ1-5; weak D call: TRBD1 (6 bases). This CDR3 comprises 16 residues. The ends were cut back, 3 bases at V and 1 base at J, with 13 bases in the middle. Germline V lookup: CDR1 LGHNA, CDR2 YNFKEQ. This chain's CDR3 is CASSHQQGSSNQPQHF. The CDR3 region has the DNA TGTGCCAGCAGCCACCAACAGGGATCCAGCAATCAGCCCCAGCATTTT.

The chain joins TRBV6-5 to TRBJ2-1; D unresolved. Germline lookup yields CDR1 MNHEY and CDR2 SVGAGI. The CDR3 totals 13 residues. V was cut by 7 bases and J by 7 bases, with 14 bases left in between. The chain's CDR3 is CASTHSITNEQFF. The DNA for the CDR3 is TGTGCCAGCACGCACAGTATTACAAATGAGCAGTTCTTC.

CDR3 nucleotides: TGTGCCAGCAGCCAAGGGCAGGGTATGACTGAAGCTTTCTTT. It is translated as CASSQGQGMTEAFF. The rearrangement links TRBV3-1 (or the pseudogene TRBV3-2) to TRBJ1-1; D might be TRBD1 (5 bases). Looked up from germline, CDR1 is LGHDT and CDR2 is YNNKEL (reference sequence). CDR3 length: 14 amino acids. V was pared by 1 base and J by 5 bases, with 11 bases between.

The chain recombines TRBV25-1 with TRBJ1-6, with TRBD1 matching 7 bases. Unmatched junction bases numbered 10, after V lost 5 bases and J lost 12 bases. The CDR3 has 14 residues. CDR1 and CDR2 (germline): MGHDK, SYGVNS. CDR3 sequence (DNA): TGTGCCAGCAGTCTCGGGACAGAGGTTTTACCCCTCCACTTT. Protein product: CASSLGTEVLPLHF.